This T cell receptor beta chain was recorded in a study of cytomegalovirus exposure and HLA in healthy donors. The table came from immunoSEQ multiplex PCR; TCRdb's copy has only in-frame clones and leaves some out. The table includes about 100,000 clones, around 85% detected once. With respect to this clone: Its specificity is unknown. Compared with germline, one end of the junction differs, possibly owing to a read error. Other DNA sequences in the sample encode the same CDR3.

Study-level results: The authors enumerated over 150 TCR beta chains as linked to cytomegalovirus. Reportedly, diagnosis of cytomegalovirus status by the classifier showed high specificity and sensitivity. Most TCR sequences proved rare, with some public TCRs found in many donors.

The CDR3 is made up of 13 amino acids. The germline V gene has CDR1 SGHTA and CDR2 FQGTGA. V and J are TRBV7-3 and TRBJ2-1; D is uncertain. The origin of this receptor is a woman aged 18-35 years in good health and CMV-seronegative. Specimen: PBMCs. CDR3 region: CASSLTSYNEQFF. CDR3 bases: TGTGCCAGCAGCCTAACCTCTTACAATGAGCAGTTCTTC.